These 11 T cell receptor beta chains came from one sample sequenced in a study of beta chain features in type 1 diabetes. Reverse transcription of all isolated RNA meant that expressed TCRB transcripts were sequenced. The protocol was immunoSEQ multiplex PCR, while the TCRdb copy is restricted to in-frame clones and leaves out a portion. The sample records around 240,000 clones, roughly 70% being singletons. Sequenced input: naive CD4+ T cells from blood. These receptors were taken from a man between 25 and 39 years old in good health.

CDR3 DNA: TGCAGCGTTGAACTTTTGGTGGATACGCAGTATTTT. Its translation is CSVELLVDTQYF. V is TRBV29-1 and J is TRBJ2-3; D is unclear. V was cut by 2 bases and J by 6 bases, with 9 bases left in between. The V gene's germline CDR1 is SQVTM and CDR2 ANQGSEA. CDR3 size: 12 residues.

This chain links TRBV29-1 with TRBJ1-1, with a tentative D call TRBD1 (5 bases). Germline loops: CDR1 SQVTM, CDR2 ANQGSEA. The CDR3 has 13 residues. Between the trimmed V and J ends, which lost 5 bases and 4 bases, there was a span of 14 bases. Here the CDR3 DNA reads TGCAGCGTTTCAGGGATTGGTCTCACTGAAGCTTTCTTT. Translating gives CSVSGIGLTEAFF.

The chain employs TRBV6-1 and TRBJ2-3; D unresolved. V was shortened by 7 bases and J by 2 bases, with 10 bases between the two germline ends. CDR1 and CDR2 (germline): MNHNS, SASEGT. The length of the CDR3 is 13 residues. The CDR3 spells CASTFQITDTQYF. The CDR3 DNA sequence: TGTGCCAGCACCTTCCAGATCACAGATACGCAGTATTTT.

The genes are TRBV30 and TRBJ1-6; D unresolved. V lost 5 bases, J lost 1 base, and 9 bases lay in between. Germline V lookup: CDR1 GTSNPN, CDR2 SVGIG (reference sequence). The CDR3 totals 14 residues. In DNA form, the CDR3 reads TGTGCCTGGCTTGGCGGATCCTATAATTCACCCCTCCACTTT. Encoded protein: CAWLGGSYNSPLHF.

V usage is TRBV29-1 and J usage is TRBJ1-3; 8 bases fit TRBD1. Germline V CDR1 and CDR2: SQVTM, ANQGSEA. The CDR3 consists of 14 residues. V gave up 7 bases and J gave up 1 base; unmatched junction bases: 6. The CDR3 spells CSARTGRSGNTIYF. CDR3 bases: TGCAGCGCAAGGACAGGGCGGTCTGGAAACACCATATATTTT.

In DNA form, the CDR3 reads TGTGCCAGCAGCCCCATCGGGCGGGGGCGAGAGACCCAGTACTTC. The encoded protein is CASSPIGRGRETQYF. This chain links TRBV7-9 with TRBJ2-5, with TRBD2 as a possible D gene (7 bases). V shed 5 bases and J shed 4 bases, with 17 bases lying between them. CDR3 length equals 15 residues. Germline V gene sequence: CDR1 SEHNR, CDR2 FQNEAQ (reference sequence). Together with reference TRBV7-9 and TRBJ2-5, the CDR3 gives the full variable domain: DTGVSQNPRHKITKRGQNVTFRCDPISEHNRLYWYRQTLGQGPEFLTYFQNEAQLEKSRLLSDRFSAERPKGSFSTLEIQRTEQGDSAMYLCASSPIGRGRETQYFGPGTRLLVL.

CDR3 sequence (DNA): TGTGCCTGGAGTGTAGCGGGAGGCTGGGAGCAGTACTTC. This translates into CAWSVAGGWEQYF. V gene TRBV30 combines with J gene TRBJ2-7; 9 bases map to TRBD2. Per the germline V gene, CDR1 is GTSNPN and CDR2 is SVGIG (reference sequence). J lost 7 bases, V lost 0 bases, and 4 bases had no gene match. This CDR3 has 13 amino acids.

The sample holds a few counts of this clone. This chain links TRBV19 with TRBJ2-1; TRBD2 agrees at 12 bases. Germline CDR1 reads LNHDA; CDR2 reads SQIVND (reference sequence). V lost 6 bases to trimming and J lost 9 bases; unmatched junction nucleotides: 6. The CDR3 covers 14 residues. The DNA for the CDR3 is TGTGCCAGTAGAACGACTAGCGGGAGTAGTGAGCAGTTCTTC. As protein: CASRTTSGSSEQFF.

The gene calls are TRBV2 and TRBJ2-3, with 9 nucleotides matching TRBD1. The V and J ends lost 6 bases and 4 bases, in that order; junction bases with no gene match: 2. The CDR3 has 13 amino acids. Per germline, CDR1 SNHLY and CDR2 FYNNEI. The CDR3, as DNA: TGTGCCAGCAGCAGGGACAGGGCAGATACGCAGTATTTT. Translation gives CASSRDRADTQYF.

The V and J genes are TRBV9 and TRBJ2-5; D is unresolved. V lost 2 bases and J 3 bases, leaving 2 bases between the germline ends. The germline CDR1 and CDR2 sequences are SGDLS and YYNGEE. The CDR3 runs 11 residues. In nucleotides, the CDR3 is TGTGCCAGCAGCGTTAAAGAGACCCAGTACTTC. This translates into CASSVKETQYF.

The rearrangement uses TRBV13 and TRBJ2-5; no clear D gene. The CDR3 is 11 amino acids. CDR1 and CDR2 from the germline V gene are PRHDT and FYEKMQ (reference sequence). Trimming removed 1 base at V and 4 bases at J, with 1 base between. CDR3 sequence reads: CASSLVETQYF. The DNA of the CDR3 is TGTGCCAGCAGCTTAGTAGAGACCCAGTACTTC.